This T cell receptor (beta chain) was sequenced in a study of cytomegalovirus exposure and HLA in healthy donors. Study results and limitations: TRBV6-2, TRBV6-3 and some other V segments were excluded as indistinguishable. There were several of the most significant clusters that appeared linked to common viral pathogens in a later analysis.

The germline V gene has CDR1 SEHNR and CDR2 FQNEAQ (reference sequence). Trimming took off 4 bases at V and 4 bases at J, with 10 bases between the two ends. This CDR3 spans 13 amino acids. The primer mix had 60 Vbeta and 13 Jbeta primers. TCRdb keeps only in-frame clones here, not all; method: immunoSEQ multiplex PCR. The repertoire holds roughly 140,000 clones, with around three quarters as singletons. Notes on this clone: What it binds is unknown.

The gene calls are TRBV7-9 and TRBJ2-5; the D gene is possibly TRBD1 (6 bases). This TCR was recovered from a woman aged 40 to 49 in good health and CMV-seronegative. Sequencing was done on a sample of PBMCs. CDR3 sequence: CASSWTAIETQYF. The CDR3 nucleotides read TGTGCCAGCAGCTGGACAGCTATAGAGACCCAGTACTTC.